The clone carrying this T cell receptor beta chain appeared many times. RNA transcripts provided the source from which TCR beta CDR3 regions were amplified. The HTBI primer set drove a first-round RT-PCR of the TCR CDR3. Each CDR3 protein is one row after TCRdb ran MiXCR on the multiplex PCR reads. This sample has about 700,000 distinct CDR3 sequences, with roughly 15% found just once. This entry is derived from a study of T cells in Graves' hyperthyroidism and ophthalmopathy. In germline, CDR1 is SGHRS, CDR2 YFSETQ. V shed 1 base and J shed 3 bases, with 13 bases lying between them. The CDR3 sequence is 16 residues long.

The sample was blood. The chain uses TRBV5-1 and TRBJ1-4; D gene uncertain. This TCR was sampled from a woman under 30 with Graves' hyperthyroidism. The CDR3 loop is CASSLTVPGANEKLFF. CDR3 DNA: TGCGCCAGCAGCTTGACGGTCCCGGGTGCTAATGAAAAACTGTTTTTT. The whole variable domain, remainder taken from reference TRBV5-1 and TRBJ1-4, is KAGVTQTPRYLIKTRGQQVTLSCSPISGHRSVSWYQQTPGQGLQFLFEYFSETQRNKGNFPGRFSGRQFSNSRSEMNVSTLELGDSALYLCASSLTVPGANEKLFFGSGTQLSVL.